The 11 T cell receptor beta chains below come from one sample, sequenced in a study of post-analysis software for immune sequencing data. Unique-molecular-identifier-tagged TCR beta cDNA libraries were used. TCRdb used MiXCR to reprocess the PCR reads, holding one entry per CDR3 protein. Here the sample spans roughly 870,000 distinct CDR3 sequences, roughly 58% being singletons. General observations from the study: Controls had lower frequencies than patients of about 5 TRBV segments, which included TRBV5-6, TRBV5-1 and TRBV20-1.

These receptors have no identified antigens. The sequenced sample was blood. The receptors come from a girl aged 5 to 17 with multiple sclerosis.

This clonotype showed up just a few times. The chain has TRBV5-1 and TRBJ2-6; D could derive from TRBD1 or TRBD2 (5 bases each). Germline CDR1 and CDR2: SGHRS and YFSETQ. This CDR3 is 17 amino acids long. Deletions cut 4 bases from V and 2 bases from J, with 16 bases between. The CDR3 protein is CASSPERGVAGANVLTF. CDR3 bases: TGCGCCAGCAGCCCCGAGAGGGGCGTCGCTGGGGCCAACGTCCTGACTTTC.

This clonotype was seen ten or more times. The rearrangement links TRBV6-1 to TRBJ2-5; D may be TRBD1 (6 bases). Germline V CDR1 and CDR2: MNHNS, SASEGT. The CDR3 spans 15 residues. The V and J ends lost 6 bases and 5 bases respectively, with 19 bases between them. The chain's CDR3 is CASRDWNRAFETQYF. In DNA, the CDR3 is TGTGCCAGCAGAGACTGGAACAGGGCATTCGAGACCCAGTACTTC.

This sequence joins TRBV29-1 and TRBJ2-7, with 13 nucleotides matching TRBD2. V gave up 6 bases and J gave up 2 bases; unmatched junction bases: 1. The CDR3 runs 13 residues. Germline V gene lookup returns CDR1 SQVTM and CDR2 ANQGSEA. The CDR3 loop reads CSVTSGRTYEQYF. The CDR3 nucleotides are TGCAGCGTGACTAGCGGGAGGACCTACGAGCAGTACTTC.

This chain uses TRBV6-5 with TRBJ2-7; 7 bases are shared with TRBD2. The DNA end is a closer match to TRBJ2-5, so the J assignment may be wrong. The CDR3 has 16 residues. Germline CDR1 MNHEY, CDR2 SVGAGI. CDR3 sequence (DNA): TGTGCCAGCAGTTACGAACTGGCGGGAGAGATGGAGACCCAGTACTTC. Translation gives CASSYELAGEMETQYF.

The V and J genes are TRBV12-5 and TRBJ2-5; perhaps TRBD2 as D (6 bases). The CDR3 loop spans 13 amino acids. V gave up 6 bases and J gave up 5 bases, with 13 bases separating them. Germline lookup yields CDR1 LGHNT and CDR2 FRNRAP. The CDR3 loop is CASGPRREETQYF. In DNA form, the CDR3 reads TGTGCTAGTGGCCCCAGGAGGGAGGAGACCCAGTACTTC. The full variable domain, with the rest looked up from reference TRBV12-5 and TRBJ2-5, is DARVTQTPRHKVTEMGQEVTMRCQPILGHNTVFWYRQTMMQGLELLAYFRNRAPLDDSGMPKDRFSAEMPDATLATLKIQPSEPRDSAVYFCASGPRREETQYFGPGTRLLVL.

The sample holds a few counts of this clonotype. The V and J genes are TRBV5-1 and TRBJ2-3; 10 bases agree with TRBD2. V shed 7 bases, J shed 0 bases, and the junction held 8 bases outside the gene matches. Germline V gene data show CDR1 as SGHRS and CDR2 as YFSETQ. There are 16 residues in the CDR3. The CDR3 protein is CASAVGLAPSTDTQYF. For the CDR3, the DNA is TGCGCCAGCGCCGTGGGACTAGCGCCTAGCACAGATACGCAGTATTTT.

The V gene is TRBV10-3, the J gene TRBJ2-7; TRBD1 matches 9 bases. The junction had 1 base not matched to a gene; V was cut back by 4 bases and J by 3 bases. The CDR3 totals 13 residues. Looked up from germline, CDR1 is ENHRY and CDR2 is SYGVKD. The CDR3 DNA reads TGTGCCATCAGTGGACAGGGGGTCTACGAGCAGTACTTC. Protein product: CAISGQGVYEQYF.

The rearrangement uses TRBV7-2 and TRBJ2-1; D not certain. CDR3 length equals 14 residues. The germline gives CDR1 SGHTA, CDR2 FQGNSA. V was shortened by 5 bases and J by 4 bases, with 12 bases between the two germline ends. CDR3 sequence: CASSIGRPYNEQFF. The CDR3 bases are TGTGCCAGCAGCATCGGGCGGCCGTACAATGAGCAGTTCTTC.

The CDR3 sequence: CASRPPALRTAETQYF. In DNA, the CDR3 is TGTGCCAGCAGACCCCCCGCCCTGAGGACTGCAGAGACCCAGTACTTC. V gene TRBV7-2 combines with J gene TRBJ2-5; the D gene is possibly TRBD2 (5 bases). Trimming took 6 bases from V and 4 from J, leaving 21 bases between them. The CDR3 has 16 residues. The germline V gene encodes CDR1 SGHTA and CDR2 FQGNSA.

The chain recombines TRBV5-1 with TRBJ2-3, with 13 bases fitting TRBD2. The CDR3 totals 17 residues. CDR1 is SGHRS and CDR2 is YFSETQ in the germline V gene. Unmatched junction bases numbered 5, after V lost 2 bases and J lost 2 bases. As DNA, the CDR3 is TGCGCCAGCAGCTTTGGACTAGCGGGGGCCCCCACAGATACGCAGTATTTT. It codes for CASSFGLAGAPTDTQYF.

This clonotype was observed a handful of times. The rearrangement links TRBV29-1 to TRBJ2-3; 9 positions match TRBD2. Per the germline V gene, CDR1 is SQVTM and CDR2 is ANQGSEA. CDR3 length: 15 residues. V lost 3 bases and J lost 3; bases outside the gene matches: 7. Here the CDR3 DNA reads TGCAGCGTTGAGGGGACTAGCTCAAATACAGATACGCAGTATTTT. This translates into CSVEGTSSNTDTQYF.